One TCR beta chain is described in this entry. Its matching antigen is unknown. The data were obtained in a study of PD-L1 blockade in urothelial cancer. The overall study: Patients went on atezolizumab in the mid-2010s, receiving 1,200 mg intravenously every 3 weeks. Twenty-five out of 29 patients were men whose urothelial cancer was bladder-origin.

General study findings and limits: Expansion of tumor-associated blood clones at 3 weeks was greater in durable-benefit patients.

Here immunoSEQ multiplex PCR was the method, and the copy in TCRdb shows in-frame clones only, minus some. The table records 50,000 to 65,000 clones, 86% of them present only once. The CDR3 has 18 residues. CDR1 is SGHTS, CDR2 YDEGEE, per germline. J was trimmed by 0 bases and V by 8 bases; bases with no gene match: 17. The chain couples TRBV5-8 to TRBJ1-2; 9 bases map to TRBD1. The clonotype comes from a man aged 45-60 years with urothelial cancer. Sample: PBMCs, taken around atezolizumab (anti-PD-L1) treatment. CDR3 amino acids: CARIGPRDREKANYGYTF. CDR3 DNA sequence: TGTGCCAGGATTGGACCCCGGGACAGGGAAAAAGCTAACTATGGCTACACCTTC.